Listed below are T cell receptor beta chains from one sample, sequenced in a study of T cell repertoires in cytomegalovirus infection. TCRdb re-derived calls from the reads in MiXCR, one entry per CDR3 protein. The table shows fewer than 300,000 distinct CDR3 sequences, with 20% to 30% occurring only once. What was sequenced was PBMCs. Receptors were obtained from a human donor in good health (CMV status not recorded). Some clones in this sample may be carry-over from other donors' samples. CDR3s leave out the opening cysteine and the closing phenylalanine or tryptophan.

J: TRBJ2-3; V: TRBV28; length: 11; CDR3: ASSFLKTDTQY
J: TRBJ2-6; V: TRBV7-2; length: 15; CDR3: ASSLRRESSGANVLT
J: TRBJ2-1; V: TRBV6-6; length: 12; CDR3: ASSQSGVGNEQF
J: TRBJ2-7; V: TRBV28; length: 10; CDR3: ASTVGGAEQY
J: TRBJ2-7; V: TRBV6-6; length: 11; CDR3: ASSYWDSYEQY
J: TRBJ2-2; V: TRBV7-8; length: 13; CDR3: ASSGSLANTGELF
J: TRBJ2-1; V: TRBV29-1; length: 11; CDR3: SVQGGSYNEQF
J: TRBJ1-2; V: TRBV12-3/TRBV12-4; length: 12; CDR3: ASSRSSQGLGYT
J: TRBJ1-1; V: TRBV7-2; length: 14; CDR3: ASSLAVAGGPAAAF
J: TRBJ2-7; V: TRBV5-5; length: 15; CDR3: ASSRRSGTEDLYEQY
J: TRBJ2-1; V: TRBV12-3/TRBV12-4; length: 13; CDR3: ASSFRRGGGDEQF
J: TRBJ2-5; V: TRBV7-9; length: 12; CDR3: ASSSLGGVSTQY
J: TRBJ2-5; V: TRBV5-1; length: 13; CDR3: ASGRRVSYQETQY
J: TRBJ1-1; V: TRBV7-9; length: 13; CDR3: ASSALSGTQTEAF
J: TRBJ1-3; V: TRBV7-8; length: 12; CDR3: ASSPRGSGNTIY
J: TRBJ2-1; V: TRBV7-2; length: 13; CDR3: ASSRPGAGGVEQL
J: TRBJ1-1; V: TRBV7-9; length: 9; CDR3: ASSLGQEAF
J: TRBJ1-1; V: TRBV6-6; length: 11; CDR3: ASRGQGATEAF
J: TRBJ2-5; V: TRBV12-3/TRBV12-4; length: 13; CDR3: ASSDAGTNKETQY
J: TRBJ2-7; V: TRBV20-1; length: 12; CDR3: SVSSRGRVYEQY
J: TRBJ2-3; V: TRBV7-2; length: 13; CDR3: ASGLAGGRTDTQY
J: TRBJ1-6; V: TRBV18; length: 15; CDR3: ASSPPGLSSYNSPLH
J: TRBJ2-1; V: TRBV7-2; length: 13; CDR3: ASSLLAGRGAEQF
J: TRBJ1-5; V: TRBV7-2; length: 12; CDR3: ASSLGTEIQPQH
J: TRBJ2-1; V: TRBV20-1; length: 13; CDR3: SASPGLAGGNEQF
J: TRBJ1-1; V: TRBV7-2; length: 11; CDR3: ASSSIAGDEAF
J: TRBJ2-2; V: TRBV19; length: 14; CDR3: ASSLLAATNTGELF
J: TRBJ2-4; V: TRBV19; length: 11; CDR3: ASSIIGSDIQY
J: TRBJ1-4; V: TRBV28; length: 11; CDR3: ASSWGPNEKLF
J: TRBJ2-1; V: TRBV28; length: 15; CDR3: ASSPRGSGRGYSEQF
J: TRBJ1-5; V: TRBV29-1; length: 10; CDR3: SVTTGGQPQH
J: TRBJ2-3; V: TRBV29-1; length: 9; CDR3: SVENTDTQY
J: TRBJ2-1; V: TRBV19; length: 13; CDR3: ASSIQGQAYNEQF
J: TRBJ2-1; V: TRBV30; length: 14; CDR3: AWIRRAALLNNEQF
J: TRBJ2-6; V: TRBV7-2; length: 17; CDR3: ASSLGPWGFSSGANVLT
J: TRBJ2-3; V: TRBV7-2; length: 12; CDR3: ASSSRGSTDTQY
J: TRBJ2-1; V: TRBV7-9; length: 13; CDR3: ASSLLLAPFNEQF
J: TRBJ2-1; V: TRBV7-2; length: 13; CDR3: ASSLVMYSYNEQF
J: TRBJ2-1; V: TRBV10-1; length: 11; CDR3: ASSVLAGGEQF
J: TRBJ1-6; V: TRBV20-1; length: 11; CDR3: SARHRDQSPLH
J: TRBJ2-5; V: TRBV7-2; length: 13; CDR3: ASSRGLAGPETQY
J: TRBJ2-2; V: TRBV5-1; length: 15; CDR3: ASSSHGRASGTGELF
J: TRBJ2-5; V: TRBV7-2; length: 12; CDR3: ASSLSSAEETQY
J: TRBJ1-3; V: TRBV7-8; length: 13; CDR3: ASSARRENGNTIY
J: TRBJ2-3; V: TRBV7-2; length: 13; CDR3: ASRKGGTRTDTQY
J: TRBJ2-1; V: TRBV29-1; length: 13; CDR3: SATGTGGAVNEQF